These 13 T cell receptor beta chains were all obtained from the same sample, sequenced in a study of a mutant IDH1 vaccine in newly diagnosed glioma. The assay was immunoSEQ multiplex PCR, and TCRdb's table has in-frame clones only and misses some. The repertoire holds tens of thousands of clones, roughly 85% seen once, with around 1.8% in the top ten. Time point noted: week 5, during vaccination. Mutant IDH1 20-mer peptide, at 300 ug, made up each vaccine dose, with topical imiquimod. No antigen has been identified for these receptors. The sequencing here drew on PBMCs, taken from a glioma patient whose treatment included an IDH1 peptide vaccine. The origin of the receptors is a man in his forties with glioma.

The CDR3 coding sequence is TGTGCCATCAATAAATTCGCAGGGAGCACCGGGGAGCTGTTTTTT. Protein product: CAINKFAGSTGELFF. V usage is TRBV10-3 and J usage is TRBJ2-2, with D possibly being TRBD1 or TRBD2 (5 bases each). Trimming stripped 7 bases from V and 4 bases from J, with 16 bases between. The germline CDR1 and CDR2 sequences are ENHRY and SYGVKD. The CDR3 has 15 amino acids.

This chain connects TRBV6-5 to TRBJ2-3; TRBD1 is a possible D gene (5 bases). The germline gives CDR1 MNHEY, CDR2 SVGAGI. Trimming cost V 4 bases and J 4 bases, with 18 bases left between them. The CDR3 contains 16 residues. CDR3 in amino acids: CASSLSRTSIADTQYF. Here the CDR3 DNA reads TGTGCCAGCAGTTTAAGCAGGACAAGTATAGCAGATACGCAGTATTTT.

V gene TRBV7-8 combines with J gene TRBJ2-2; D is unclear. The CDR3 covers 14 residues. The germline CDR1 and CDR2 sequences are SGHVS and FQNEAQ. With 6 bases removed from V and 2 bases from J, the gap between germline ends came to 10 bases. This CDR3 reads CASSGSGNTGELFF. Here the CDR3 DNA reads TGTGCCAGCAGTGGATCGGGCAACACCGGGGAGCTGTTTTTT. The variable domain in full, completed from reference TRBV7-8 and TRBJ2-2, reads GAGVSQSPRYKVAKRGQDVALRCDPISGHVSLFWYQQALGQGPEFLTYFQNEAQLDKSGLPSDRFFAERPEGSVSTLKIQRTQQEDSAVYLCASSGSGNTGELFFGEGSRLTVL.

V is TRBV27 and J is TRBJ2-6; D is uncertain. V lost 4 bases and J lost 4, with 5 bases in between. The germline V gene has CDR1 MNHEY and CDR2 SMNVEV (reference sequence). This CDR3 comprises 13 residues. The CDR3 DNA is TGTGCCAGCAGTTCCCTCGGGGCCAACGTCCTGACTTTC. Its translation: CASSSLGANVLTF.

This rearrangement joins TRBV6-5 to TRBJ1-2; no definite D call. The V and J ends lost 5 bases and 2 bases respectively, with 9 bases between them. Looked up from germline, CDR1 is MNHEY and CDR2 is SVGAGI. The CDR3 runs 13 residues. The CDR3 loop reads CASSGRHNYGYTF. The CDR3 DNA is TGTGCCAGCAGTGGACGGCACAACTATGGCTACACCTTC.

The genes are TRBV7-9 and TRBJ2-2; 7 nucleotides align to TRBD2. The CDR3 has 16 amino acids. V lost 7 bases, J lost 6 bases, and 14 bases stayed unmatched. Germline V gene lookup returns CDR1 SEHNR and CDR2 FQNEAQ (reference sequence). The CDR3 coding sequence is TGTGCCAGCACCTCCCATGCGACTAGCATCGCCGGGGAGCTGTTTTTT. Amino acids: CASTSHATSIAGELFF.

This chain links TRBV7-9 with TRBJ2-3; TRBD2 might be the D (5 bases). This CDR3 is 13 amino acids long. Per germline, CDR1 SEHNR and CDR2 FQNEAQ (reference sequence). Deletions cut 4 bases from V and 8 bases from J, with 13 bases between. CDR3 loop: CASSYGNSGTQYF. The CDR3 nucleotides are TGTGCCAGCAGCTACGGGAATAGTGGTACGCAGTATTTT.

The chain links TRBV19 to TRBJ1-3, with TRBD1 identical over 7 bases. The CDR3 contains 17 residues. The V gene end was trimmed by 6 bases and the J gene end by 7 bases; junction bases not matched to a gene: 18. In germline, CDR1 is LNHDA, CDR2 SQIVND (reference sequence). This chain's CDR3 is CASSPGTARGRSNTIYF. CDR3 bases: TGTGCCAGTAGCCCCGGGACAGCCCGGGGACGAAGTAACACCATATATTTT.

This chain uses TRBV6-8 with TRBJ2-7; TRBD2 aligns across 16 bases. The length of the CDR3 is 21 residues. Germline V lookup: CDR1 MNHGY, CDR2 SAAAGT. The V and J ends lost 6 bases and 6 bases, in that order; junction bases with no gene match: 23. The CDR3 region has the DNA TGTGCCAGCAGCCGTACCTACAAACGACCGGGACTAGCGGGAGGGCGGCGCGAGCAGTACTTC. Its protein is CASSRTYKRPGLAGGRREQYF.

V is TRBV2 and J is TRBJ2-7; the match to TRBD1 covers 8 bases. The J segment lost 5 bases and the V segment lost 7 bases, leaving 7 bases of the junction unmatched. The CDR3 covers 13 residues. CDR1 and CDR2 (germline): SNHLY, FYNNEI. Here the CDR3 DNA reads TGTGCCAGCACTCGGACAGGGATCCACGAGCAGTACTTC. Amino acid sequence: CASTRTGIHEQYF.

The chain couples TRBV27 to TRBJ1-1, with TRBD1 matching 9 bases. The V and J ends lost 5 bases and 4 bases, in that order; junction bases with no gene match: 8. CDR1 is MNHEY and CDR2 is SMNVEV in the germline V gene (reference sequence). This CDR3 region has 15 residues. The CDR3 protein is CASSPQGAGGTEAFF. The CDR3 DNA reads TGTGCCAGCAGTCCACAGGGGGCTGGGGGCACTGAAGCTTTCTTT.

The gene calls are TRBV29-1 and TRBJ2-1; no reliable D call. With 0 bases removed from V and 3 bases from J, the gap between germline ends came to 6 bases. Germline lookup yields CDR1 SQVTM and CDR2 ANQGSEA. The CDR3 totals 13 residues. The CDR3 here is CSVEERVYNEQFF. CDR3 nucleotide sequence: TGCAGCGTTGAAGAGCGAGTCTACAATGAGCAGTTCTTC.

This clone was seen a single time. The gene calls are TRBV29-1 and TRBJ1-4; D call uncertain. This CDR3 comprises 12 residues. Deletions cut 4 bases from V and 4 bases from J, with 7 bases between. Germline V gene data show CDR1 as SQVTM and CDR2 as ANQGSEA. CDR3: CSVVVVNEKLFF. Written as DNA, the CDR3 is TGCAGCGTTGTTGTCGTTAATGAAAAACTGTTTTTT.